This T cell receptor (beta chain) was identified in a study of shared T cell receptors in the human thymus. The CDR3 is made up of 17 amino acids. The V gene's germline CDR1 is SGHRS and CDR2 YFSETQ. V dropped 0 bases and J dropped 3; count of bases not matched to a gene: 4. Some clones are missing from TCRdb's copy, which holds only in-frame ones; the method was immunoSEQ multiplex PCR. The table lists hundreds of thousands of clones, 80% to 90% of them singletons, with about 0.0094% in the top ten. Separately, the same data were catalogued under a study of human thymus T cells. That report notes: Donors were healthy Finnish infants having corrective surgery for congenital heart defects. Thymus was obtained from resections taken during corrective heart surgery. Within thymic and blood repertoires, V and J gene usage appeared to be biased. Unrelated people showed highly overlapping thymic repertoires, related research reported.

The receptor was isolated from a boy in the first two years of life with a congenital heart defect. The chain combines TRBV5-1 with TRBJ2-2; TRBD1 aligns across 11 bases. Sequencing was done on a sample of thymocytes. The CDR3 protein is CASSLARDRGDTGELFF. DNA for the CDR3: TGCGCCAGCAGCTTGGCCCGGGACAGGGGGGACACCGGGGAGCTGTTTTTT. Based on the CDR3 plus reference TRBV5-1 and TRBJ2-2, the full variable domain is KAGVTQTPRYLIKTRGQQVTLSCSPISGHRSVSWYQQTPGQGLQFLFEYFSETQRNKGNFPGRFSGRQFSNSRSEMNVSTLELGDSALYLCASSLARDRGDTGELFFGEGSRLTVL.